This TCR beta chain comes out of a study of a mutant IDH1 vaccine in newly diagnosed glioma. Generated by immunoSEQ multiplex PCR, the TCRdb table keeps only in-frame clones and is missing some. The data show about 60,000 clones, with around 86% seen just once and approximately 1.5% held by the top ten. This CDR3 is 12 amino acids long. Germline lookup yields CDR1 MDHEN and CDR2 SYDVKM. V lost 3 bases and J lost 6, with 9 bases in between. The time point here: week 23, last vaccination. Topical imiquimod was applied with each vaccine dose, which held 300 ug of mutant IDH1 20-mer peptide. Of note for this clone: Its antigen remains unknown.

This sequence was found in a man aged 40-55 years with glioma. The chain is built from TRBV28 and TRBJ2-7, with D perhaps TRBD1 (5 bases). The specimen was PBMCs, collected from a glioma patient whose treatment included an IDH1 peptide vaccine. CDR3 loop: CASSFFRGEQYF. The CDR3 DNA follows: TGTGCCAGCAGTTTTTTTAGGGGCGAGCAGTACTTC.